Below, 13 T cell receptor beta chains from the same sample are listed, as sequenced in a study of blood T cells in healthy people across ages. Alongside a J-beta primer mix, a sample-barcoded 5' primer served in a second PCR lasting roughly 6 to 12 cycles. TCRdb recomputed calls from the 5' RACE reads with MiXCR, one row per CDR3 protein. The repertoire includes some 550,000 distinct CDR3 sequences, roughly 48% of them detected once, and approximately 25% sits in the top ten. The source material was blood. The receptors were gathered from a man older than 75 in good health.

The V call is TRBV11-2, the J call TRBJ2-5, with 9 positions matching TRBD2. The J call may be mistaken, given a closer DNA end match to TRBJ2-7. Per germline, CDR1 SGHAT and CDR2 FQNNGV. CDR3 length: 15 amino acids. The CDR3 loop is CASSWSSSGSYEQYF. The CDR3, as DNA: TGTGCCAGCAGCTGGTCCAGTAGCGGGAGTTACGAGCAGTACTTC.

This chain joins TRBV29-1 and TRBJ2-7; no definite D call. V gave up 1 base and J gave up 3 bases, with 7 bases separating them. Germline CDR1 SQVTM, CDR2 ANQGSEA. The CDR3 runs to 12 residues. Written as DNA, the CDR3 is TGCAGCGTTGAAGGGCAGGACTACGAGCAGTACTTC. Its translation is CSVEGQDYEQYF.

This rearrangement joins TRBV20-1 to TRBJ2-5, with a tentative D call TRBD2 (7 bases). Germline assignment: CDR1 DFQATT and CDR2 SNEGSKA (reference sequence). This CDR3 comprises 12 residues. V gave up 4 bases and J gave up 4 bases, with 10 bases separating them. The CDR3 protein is CSANRGAETQYF. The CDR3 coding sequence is TGCAGTGCTAACCGGGGGGCAGAGACCCAGTACTTC.

The CDR3 is CASSLLWLAGGNNEQFF. CDR3 in DNA: TGTGCCAGCAGCTTACTTTGGCTAGCGGGGGGGAACAATGAGCAGTTCTTC. This sequence joins TRBV7-2 and TRBJ2-1; 12 bases map to TRBD2. The germline gives CDR1 SGHTA, CDR2 FQGNSA. After removal of 2 bases from V and 5 bases from J, the junction contained 7 bases not matched to a gene. The CDR3 extends over 17 amino acids.

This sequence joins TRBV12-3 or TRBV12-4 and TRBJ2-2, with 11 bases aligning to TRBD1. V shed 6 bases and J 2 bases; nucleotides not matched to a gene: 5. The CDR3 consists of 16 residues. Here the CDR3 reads CASRPGTGGNTGELFF. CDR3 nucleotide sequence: TGTGCCAGCAGACCCGGGACAGGGGGAAACACCGGGGAGCTGTTTTTT.

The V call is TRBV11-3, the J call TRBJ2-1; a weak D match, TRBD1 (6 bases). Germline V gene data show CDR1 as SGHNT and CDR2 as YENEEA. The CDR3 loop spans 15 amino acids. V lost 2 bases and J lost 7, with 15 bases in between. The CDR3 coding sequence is TGTGCCAGCAGCTTATACGGGCAGGGGAGAAATGAGCAGTTCTTC. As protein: CASSLYGQGRNEQFF.

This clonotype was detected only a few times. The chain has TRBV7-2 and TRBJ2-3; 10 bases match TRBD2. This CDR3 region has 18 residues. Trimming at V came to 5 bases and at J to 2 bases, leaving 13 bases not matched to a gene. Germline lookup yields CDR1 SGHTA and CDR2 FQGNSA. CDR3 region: CASSPGGRLAGNTDTQYF. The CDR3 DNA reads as TGTGCCAGCAGCCCTGGTGGTCGACTAGCGGGCAACACAGATACGCAGTATTTT. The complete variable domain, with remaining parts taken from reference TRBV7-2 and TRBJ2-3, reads GAGVSQSPSNKVTEKGKDVELRCDPISGHTALYWYRQSLGQGLEFLIYFQGNSAPDKSGLPSDRFSAERTGGSVSTLTIQRTQQEDSAVYLCASSPGGRLAGNTDTQYFGPGTRLTVL.

CDR3 in amino acids: CAYRSAEAGRGADTQYF. The CDR3 DNA is TGTGCCTACCGTTCAGCCGAGGCAGGGAGGGGCGCAGATACGCAGTATTTT. The J gene is TRBJ2-3, the V gene TRBV30; 7 bases line up with TRBD2. V lost 7 bases to trimming and J lost 4 bases; unmatched junction nucleotides: 20. Germline-derived CDR1 and CDR2 are GTSNPN and SVGIG (reference sequence). This CDR3 region has 17 residues.

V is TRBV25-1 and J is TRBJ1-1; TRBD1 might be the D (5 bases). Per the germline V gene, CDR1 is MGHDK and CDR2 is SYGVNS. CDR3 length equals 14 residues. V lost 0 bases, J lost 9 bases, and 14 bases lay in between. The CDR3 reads CASSEYVGTEKAFF. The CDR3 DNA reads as TGTGCCAGCAGTGAATATGTAGGGACGGAAAAAGCTTTCTTT.

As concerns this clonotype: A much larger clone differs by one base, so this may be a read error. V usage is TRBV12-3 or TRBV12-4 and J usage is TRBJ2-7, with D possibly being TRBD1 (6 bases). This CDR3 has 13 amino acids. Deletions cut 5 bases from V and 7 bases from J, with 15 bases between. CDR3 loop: CASSPRDNNEQYF. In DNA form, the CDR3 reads TGTGCCAGCAGTCCCCGGGACAACAATGAGCAGTACTTC.

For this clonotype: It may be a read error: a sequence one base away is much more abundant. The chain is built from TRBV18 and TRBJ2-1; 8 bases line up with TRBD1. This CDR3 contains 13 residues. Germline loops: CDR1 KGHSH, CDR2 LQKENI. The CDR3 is CANSPQAGGEQFF. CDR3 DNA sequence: TGTGCCAACTCACCCCAGGCAGGGGGCGAGCAGTTCTTC.

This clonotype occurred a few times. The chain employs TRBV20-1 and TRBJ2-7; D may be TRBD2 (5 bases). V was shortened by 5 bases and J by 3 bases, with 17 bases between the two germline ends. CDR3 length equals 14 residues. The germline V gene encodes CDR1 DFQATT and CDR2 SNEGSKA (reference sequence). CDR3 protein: CSALRELGFYEQYF. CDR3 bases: TGCAGTGCTCTGAGGGAGTTGGGCTTCTACGAGCAGTACTTC.

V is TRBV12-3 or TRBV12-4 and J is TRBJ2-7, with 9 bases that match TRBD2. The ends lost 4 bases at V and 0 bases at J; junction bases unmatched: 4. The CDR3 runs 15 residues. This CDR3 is CASSSAGGGSYEQYF. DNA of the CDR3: TGTGCCAGCAGTTCCGCGGGAGGGGGCTCCTACGAGCAGTACTTC.